The present TCR beta chain was sequenced within a study of T cells after yellow fever vaccination. In TCRdb, the 5' RACE reads were re-called with MiXCR into one record per CDR3 protein. The sample has about 550,000 distinct CDR3 sequences, over 15% seen once; the top ten hold 13% to 15%. The CDR3 runs to 13 residues. V shed 2 bases and J shed 8 bases, with 9 bases lying between them. The V gene's germline CDR1 is SGHAT and CDR2 FQNNGV. The sequence derives from a man under 40 who received the YFV17D yellow fever vaccine. The material sequenced was PBMCs, taken 15 days after the yellow fever booster vaccination. The rearrangement uses TRBV11-2 and TRBJ1-4; no reliable D call. The CDR3 sequence: CASSLILDEKLFF. As DNA, the CDR3 is TGTGCCAGCAGCTTAATCCTGGACGAAAAACTGTTTTTT. Variable domain in full (rest from reference TRBV11-2 and TRBJ1-4): EAGVAQSPRYKIIEKRQSVAFWCNPISGHATLYWYQQILGQGPKLLIQFQNNGVVDDSQLPKDRFSAERLKGVDSTLKIQPAKLEDSAVYLCASSLILDEKLFFGSGTQLSVL.